Included here is one T cell receptor (beta chain) sequence, with context. Antigen unknown. The data were taken from a study of shared clonotypes between healthy human individuals. On the study more broadly: Donor composition was a couple of women and a few men, aged 18 to 49. Study-level points and caveats: Larger estimated richness was generally seen in naive subsets than in memory subsets.

Assay execution took place at the deep level. Generated by immunoSEQ multiplex PCR, the TCRdb table keeps only in-frame clones and is missing some. The sample carries under 2.5 million clones, 80% to 95% recorded once. This CDR3 contains 16 residues. Trimming took 4 bases from V and 4 from J, leaving 19 bases between them. Germline-derived CDR1 and CDR2 are KGHSH and LQKENI. The source is a young man in good health. Some clones in this sample may be carry-over from other donors' samples. This chain connects TRBV18 to TRBJ1-1, with D possibly matching TRBD1 (5 bases). The specimen sequenced was naive CD4+ T cells from PBMCs. The subset: CD45RA+ positively selected. In DNA form, the CDR3 reads TGTGCCAGCTCACTAGCCAGCGGGGCATCAAGCACTGAAGCTTTCTTT. Amino acids: CASSLASGASSTEAFF.